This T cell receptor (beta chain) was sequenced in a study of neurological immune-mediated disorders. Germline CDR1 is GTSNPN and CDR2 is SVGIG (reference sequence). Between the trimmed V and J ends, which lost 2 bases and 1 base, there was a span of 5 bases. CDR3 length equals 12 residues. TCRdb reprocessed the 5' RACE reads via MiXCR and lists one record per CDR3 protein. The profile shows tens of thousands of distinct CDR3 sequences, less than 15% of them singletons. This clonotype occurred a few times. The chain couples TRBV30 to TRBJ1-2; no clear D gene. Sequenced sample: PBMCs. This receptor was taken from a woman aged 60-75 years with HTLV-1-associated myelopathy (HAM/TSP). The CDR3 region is CAWSTVNYGYTF. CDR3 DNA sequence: TGTGCCTGGAGTACGGTTAACTATGGCTACACCTTC.